The clone carrying this TCR beta chain was detected many times. Antigen specificity is unknown. Generation of TCR beta libraries employed quantitative 5'-RACE incorporating molecular barcodes. TCRdb used MiXCR to reprocess the 5' RACE reads, holding one entry per CDR3 protein. Found here are 500,000 or so distinct CDR3 sequences, 5.3% of them singletons; the top ten hold around 3.6%. Germline assignment: CDR1 SGHRS and CDR2 YFSETQ. The CDR3 totals 18 residues. The V and J ends lost 1 base and 0 bases respectively, with 14 bases between them. The data originate from a study of CD8 T cells in ankylosing spondylitis. Study-wide points: There was reportedly significant enrichment of clones that were disease-linked in matched ankylosing spondylitis synovial fluid. Characteristic, it appeared, of ankylosing spondylitis blood was a TCR beta motif of fewer than 10 highly homologous variants.

Sequenced material: blood, either unsorted or a sorted T cell fraction (not recorded which). The source is a male donor with ankylosing spondylitis. This chain uses TRBV5-1 with TRBJ1-6, with a possible D match to TRBD1 (6 bases). This chain's CDR3 is CASSLQGSLSSYNSPLHF. CDR3 in DNA: TGCGCCAGCAGCTTGCAGGGGAGTTTGAGCTCCTATAATTCACCCCTCCACTTT.